Shown below are 25 T cell receptor beta chains from a single sample sequenced in a study of T cell responses to AZD1222 COVID-19 vaccine. Generated by immunoSEQ multiplex PCR, the TCRdb table keeps only in-frame clones and is missing some. The table shows 150,000 to 200,000 clones, with about nine tenths occurring only once. The input for sequencing was peripheral blood, taken 28 days after the second AZD1222 dose. These receptors were taken from an adult who received the AZD1222 COVID-19 vaccine.

This clone has a single count. The chain links TRBV28 to TRBJ2-1; maybe TRBD2 (6 bases). CDR1 is MDHEN and CDR2 is SYDVKM in the germline V gene. This CDR3 is 15 amino acids long. Trimming removed 4 bases at V and 5 bases at J, with 15 bases between. CDR3 in DNA: TGTGCCAGCAGTTCCCCCGGGACTGGAGACAATGAGCAGTTCTTC. It codes for CASSSPGTGDNEQFF.

This clone turned up a few times. The gene calls are TRBV11-2 and TRBJ2-7; perhaps D is TRBD1 or TRBD2 (5 bases each). CDR1 and CDR2 from the germline V gene are SGHAT and FQNNGV. V was cut by 5 bases and J by 0 bases, with 11 bases left in between. This CDR3 comprises 14 residues. The CDR3 loop reads CASSDPGPSYEQYF. In DNA, the CDR3 is TGTGCCAGCAGCGATCCGGGACCCTCCTACGAGCAGTACTTC.

The chain links TRBV4-3 to TRBJ1-2; TRBD1 matches 8 bases. This CDR3 contains 16 residues. Germline trimming cut 4 bases from V and 2 bases from J; bases unmatched to any gene: 9. Per the germline V gene, CDR1 is LGHNA and CDR2 is YSLEER. The CDR3 region has the DNA TGCGCCAGCAGCCCGGACAGGGTAAAAATGAACTATGGCTACACCTTC. Translating it yields CASSPDRVKMNYGYTF.

This chain connects TRBV3-1 (or the pseudogene TRBV3-2) to TRBJ2-1, with D perhaps TRBD2 (6 bases). V was clipped by 7 bases and J by 4 bases, with 17 bases between them. The CDR3 is 15 residues long. CDR1 is LGHDT and CDR2 is YNNKEL in the germline V gene (reference sequence). The CDR3 nucleotides read TGTGCCAGCACCGTAGAGCCAGGGACTTACAATGAGCAGTTCTTC. This translates into CASTVEPGTYNEQFF.

This chain uses TRBV6-2 or TRBV6-3 with TRBJ2-5, with 8 bases matching TRBD2. Germline assignment: CDR1 MNHEY and CDR2 SVGEGT. The CDR3 length is 15 residues. Trimming removed 0 bases from V and 4 bases from J; junction bases left unmatched: 4. DNA for the CDR3: TGTGCCAGCAGTTACTCGCGGGGGGAGGTAGAGACCCAGTACTTC. Amino acids: CASSYSRGEVETQYF.

The chain recombines TRBV5-1 with TRBJ2-4; 7 nucleotides match TRBD2. From germline, CDR1 is SGHRS and CDR2 YFSETQ. V lost 1 base to trimming and J lost 5 bases; unmatched junction nucleotides: 6. The CDR3 has 15 amino acids. The CDR3 nucleotides read TGCGCCAGCAGCTTGTCGGGTAGCGGGCAAAACATTCAGTACTTC. Translated: CASSLSGSGQNIQYF.

The chain is built from TRBV14 and TRBJ2-7; TRBD1 might be the D (6 bases). The germline V and J ends were trimmed by 0 bases and 0 bases, with 12 bases remaining between them. Germline values: CDR1 SGHDN, CDR2 FVKESK. The CDR3 extends over 16 amino acids. CDR3 amino acids: CASSQDSTGRSYEQYF. CDR3 nucleotide sequence: TGTGCCAGCAGCCAAGATTCGACAGGTCGCTCCTACGAGCAGTACTTC.

CDR3 coding DNA: TGTGCCAGCAGCTTAGCTTTAGCGGAGAACCGCGGTGAGCAGTTCTTC. This sequence encodes CASSLALAENRGEQFF. The V and J genes are TRBV11-2 and TRBJ2-1, with TRBD2 as a possible D gene (6 bases). This CDR3 is built from 16 residues. Between the trimmed V and J ends, which lost 1 base and 9 bases, there was a span of 19 bases. The germline CDR1 and CDR2 sequences are SGHAT and FQNNGV. Using reference TRBV11-2 and TRBJ2-1 for the parts outside the CDR3, the full variable domain is EAGVAQSPRYKIIEKRQSVAFWCNPISGHATLYWYQQILGQGPKLLIQFQNNGVVDDSQLPKDRFSAERLKGVDSTLKIQPAKLEDSAVYLCASSLALAENRGEQFFGPGTRLTVL.

This chain connects TRBV18 to TRBJ1-2, with TRBD1 matching over 9 bases. The CDR3 has 13 amino acids. Germline assignment: CDR1 KGHSH and CDR2 LQKENI. With V trimmed by 2 bases and J by 7 bases, 2 bases remained unmatched. DNA of the CDR3: TGTGCCAGCTCACCAGGGACAGGGTTTGGCTACACCTTC. It encodes CASSPGTGFGYTF.

The chain employs TRBV7-2 and TRBJ1-1; D not resolved. Trimming took 7 bases from V and 4 from J, leaving 16 bases between them. Germline CDR1 is SGHTA and CDR2 is FQGNSA. The CDR3 has 14 amino acids. CDR3 bases: TGTGCCAGCACCCAGGACCTGAGGCTCACTGAAGCTTTCTTT. It yields the protein CASTQDLRLTEAFF.

The chain has TRBV7-2 and TRBJ1-4; 8 bases line up with TRBD1. Trimming removed 2 bases from V and 7 bases from J; junction bases left unmatched: 9. The CDR3 covers 16 residues. Germline CDR1 SGHTA, CDR2 FQGNSA. CDR3 in amino acids: CASSLSSWTGIEKLFF. For the CDR3, the DNA is TGTGCCAGCAGCTTATCCAGTTGGACAGGGATTGAAAAACTGTTTTTT.

The chain combines TRBV14 with TRBJ1-2, with 10 nucleotides matching TRBD1. Germline V gives CDR1 SGHDN, CDR2 FVKESK. The CDR3 sequence is 14 residues long. Trimming took 4 bases from V and 7 from J; bases not matched to a gene: 6. CDR3 loop: CASSPGTGVIGYTF. For the CDR3, the DNA is TGTGCCAGCAGCCCAGGGACAGGGGTAATTGGCTACACCTTC. Combining the CDR3 with reference TRBV14 and TRBJ1-2 gives the whole variable domain EAGVTQFPSHSVIEKGQTVTLRCDPISGHDNLYWYRRVMGKEIKFLLHFVKESKQDESGMPNNRFLAERTGGTYSTLKVQPAELEDSGVYFCASSPGTGVIGYTFGSGTRLTVV.

The chain is built from TRBV5-8 and TRBJ1-1, with 7 nucleotides matching TRBD1. Germline CDR1 reads SGHTS; CDR2 reads YDEGEE. The length of the CDR3 is 15 residues. V lost 0 bases, J lost 4 bases, and 6 bases stayed unmatched. DNA of the CDR3: TGTGCCAGCAGCTTGGGCCACAGGGGACTCACTGAAGCTTTCTTT. This codes for CASSLGHRGLTEAFF.

The chain employs TRBV10-3 and TRBJ1-1, with D unclear. The germline V gene encodes CDR1 ENHRY and CDR2 SYGVKD. The CDR3 is 13 residues long. V was clipped by 1 base and J by 1 base, with 4 bases between them. This chain's CDR3 is CAISEFGNTEAFF. Written as DNA, the CDR3 is TGTGCCATCAGTGAGTTCGGGAACACTGAAGCTTTCTTT.

This clone was seen a few times. The gene calls are TRBV18 and TRBJ1-5; D remains unclear. In germline, CDR1 is KGHSH, CDR2 LQKENI. Deletions cut 1 base from V and 4 bases from J, with 5 bases between. The CDR3 spans 13 residues. This CDR3 reads CASSPQANQPQHF. CDR3 DNA: TGTGCCAGCTCACCACAAGCAAATCAGCCCCAGCATTTT.

The chain recombines TRBV28 with TRBJ2-2; D unclear. The ends were cut back, 6 bases at V and 3 bases at J, with 8 bases in the middle. This CDR3 is 13 amino acids long. Germline-derived CDR1 and CDR2 are MDHEN and SYDVKM. The CDR3 region has the DNA TGTGCCAGCAGGAGACCCGACACCGGGGAGCTGTTTTTT. Translated, it gives CASRRPDTGELFF.

The chain employs TRBV27 and TRBJ2-7; 7 nucleotides align to TRBD2. This CDR3 spans 16 amino acids. The V segment lost 1 base and the J segment 2 bases; nucleotides outside the gene matches: 8. The germline V gene has CDR1 MNHEY and CDR2 SMNVEV (reference sequence). For the CDR3, the DNA is TGTGCCAGCAGTTTATATTGGGGGGGAACCACCTACGAGCAGTACTTC. It is translated as CASSLYWGGTTYEQYF.

This chain connects TRBV19 to TRBJ1-3; D unclear. The CDR3 runs 15 residues. CDR1 and CDR2 (germline): LNHDA, SQIVND (reference sequence). V lost 3 bases and J 1 base, leaving 10 bases between the germline ends. The CDR3 coding sequence is TGTGCCAGTAGTATTGAAGTCTCTTCTGGAAACACCATATATTTT. Amino acid sequence: CASSIEVSSGNTIYF.

J is TRBJ2-2 and V is TRBV18; the D is unclear. The V gene's germline CDR1 is KGHSH and CDR2 LQKENI. The CDR3 runs to 18 residues. The V end was cut by 3 bases, the J end by 1 base, with 18 bases between. For the CDR3, the DNA is TGTGCCAGCTCACCCGTACAGCATACCACAGTGAACACCGGGGAGCTGTTTTTT. This sequence encodes CASSPVQHTTVNTGELFF.

V usage is TRBV3-1 (or the pseudogene TRBV3-2) and J usage is TRBJ1-6; no firm D call. This CDR3 comprises 15 residues. Looked up from germline, CDR1 is LGHDT and CDR2 is YNNKEL (reference sequence). V was shortened by 1 base and J by 4 bases, with 8 bases between the two germline ends. The CDR3 spells CASSQVNSYNSPLHF. The CDR3 nucleotides read TGTGCCAGCAGCCAAGTCAACAGTTATAATTCACCCCTCCACTTT.

This clone appeared once. This chain uses TRBV11-1 with TRBJ2-7, with no clear D. Per germline, CDR1 SGHAT and CDR2 FQDESV (reference sequence). V was clipped by 1 base and J by 4 bases, with 8 bases between them. This CDR3 has 13 residues. CDR3 amino acids: CASSLVLGYEQYF. CDR3 coding DNA: TGTGCCAGCAGCTTAGTTTTGGGGTACGAGCAGTACTTC.

The chain employs TRBV5-1 and TRBJ2-7, with D unresolved. The CDR3 has 13 residues. Trimming left V 1 base short and J 2 bases short, with 7 bases between. Germline V lookup: CDR1 SGHRS, CDR2 YFSETQ. The CDR3 DNA reads as TGCGCCAGCAGCTTGTCCCCAACCTACGAGCAGTACTTC. Translation: CASSLSPTYEQYF. Drawing the rest from reference TRBV5-1 and TRBJ2-7, the complete variable domain is KAGVTQTPRYLIKTRGQQVTLSCSPISGHRSVSWYQQTPGQGLQFLFEYFSETQRNKGNFPGRFSGRQFSNSRSEMNVSTLELGDSALYLCASSLSPTYEQYFGPGTRLTVT.

The rearrangement joins TRBV7-9 to TRBJ2-1, with D unclear. The CDR3 loop spans 15 amino acids. Germline CDR1 reads SEHNR; CDR2 reads FQNEAQ (reference sequence). V was shortened by 1 base and J by 10 bases, with 17 bases between the two germline ends. CDR3 nucleotides: TGTGCCAGCAGCTTAGTGTCCGCCCAGACCCCCGAGCAGTTCTTC. Translated, it gives CASSLVSAQTPEQFF.

This sequence joins TRBV28 and TRBJ1-1; no firm D call. Germline assignment: CDR1 MDHEN and CDR2 SYDVKM. There are 12 residues in the CDR3. Trimming removed 5 bases at V and 3 bases at J, with 7 bases between. The CDR3 nucleotides read TGTGCCAGCAGTGTTGTGGACACTGAAGCTTTCTTT. Amino acid sequence: CASSVVDTEAFF. The whole variable domain, remainder taken from reference TRBV28 and TRBJ1-1, is DVKVTQSSRYLVKRTGEKVFLECVQDMDHENMFWYRQDPGLGLRLIYFSYDVKMKEKGDIPEGYSVSREKKERFSLILESASTNQTSMYLCASSVVDTEAFFGQGTRLTVV.

The chain has TRBV2 and TRBJ1-1; no clear D gene. Trimming removed 3 bases from V and 2 bases from J, with 10 bases in between. Per germline, CDR1 SNHLY and CDR2 FYNNEI. The CDR3 extends over 14 amino acids. CDR3 nucleotides: TGTGCCAGCAGTGAGAAGTCTCGAAACACTGAAGCTTTCTTT. Encoded protein: CASSEKSRNTEAFF.